Each of the 20 T cell receptor beta chains below was sequenced from the same sample in a study of TIL therapy for anti-PD-1-resistant metastatic lung cancer. Time point described: pre-treatment sample, taken before nivolumab and TIL therapy. Sequencing used immunoSEQ v3. Sequenced by immunoSEQ multiplex PCR; TCRdb stores in-frame clones only, minus some. The sample records approximately 22,000 clones, just over 70% being singletons. Sequencing used blood, obtained at baseline. The receptors were gathered from a person aged 25 to 80 with non-small cell lung cancer.

J is TRBJ2-2 and V is TRBV9, with D hard to call. CDR3 length: 14 residues. V lost 4 bases to trimming and J lost 0 bases, with 7 bases between them. The germline V gene has CDR1 SGDLS and CDR2 YYNGEE. The CDR3 DNA sequence: TGTGCCAGCAGCCTAGGGACGAACACCGGGGAGCTGTTTTTT. Translation gives CASSLGTNTGELFF.

This clone was detected a few times. The CDR3 DNA is TGTGCCAGCAGTGCTACCTCCACCGGGGAGCTGTTTTTT. The encoded protein is CASSATSTGELFF. The chain uses TRBV6-4 and TRBJ2-2; D is undetermined. The CDR3 covers 13 residues. The ends were cut back, 4 bases at V and 4 bases at J, with 7 bases in the middle. CDR1 is MRHNA and CDR2 is SNTAGT in the germline V gene.

There are a few counts of this clone. J is TRBJ1-1 and V is TRBV19; D not resolved. Germline lookup yields CDR1 LNHDA and CDR2 SQIVND (reference sequence). Trimming removed 9 bases at V and 5 bases at J, with 13 bases between. The CDR3 sequence is 12 residues long. DNA for the CDR3: TGTGCCAGCCATGACCCTAAGACTGAAGCTTTCTTT. Translated: CASHDPKTEAFF.

The chain is built from TRBV6-6 and TRBJ2-7, with D perhaps matching TRBD2 (6 bases). Trimming removed 0 bases from V and 9 bases from J, with 18 bases in between. Germline CDR1 reads MNHNY; CDR2 reads SVGAGI (reference sequence). This CDR3 is 15 amino acids long. In DNA, the CDR3 is TGTGCCAGCAGTTACTCGCCTAGCGCGGCCTGGTTGCAGTACGTC. This codes for CASSYSPSAAWLQYV.

This clone was seen a single time. V gene TRBV12-3 or TRBV12-4 combines with J gene TRBJ2-2; the D gene is possibly TRBD2 (6 bases). V was shortened by 4 bases and J by 3 bases, with 6 bases between the two germline ends. The CDR3 covers 13 residues. Here the CDR3 reads CASSSSDTGELFF. For the CDR3, the DNA is TGTGCCAGCAGTTCTAGCGACACCGGGGAGCTGTTTTTT.

The rearrangement joins TRBV4-1 to TRBJ2-7, with D possibly being TRBD1 or TRBD2 (6 bases each). The germline V gene encodes CDR1 MGHRA and CDR2 YSYEKL. This CDR3 has 15 amino acids. V was pared by 0 bases and J by 1 base, with 10 bases between. The CDR3, as DNA: TGCGCCAGCAGCCAAGATCGGGGGCAGTCCTACGAGCAGTACTTC. This encodes CASSQDRGQSYEQYF.

This clone was counted only a few times. J is TRBJ2-6 and V is TRBV29-1; 7 bases fit TRBD1. The CDR3 is 15 amino acids. Germline V gene sequence: CDR1 SQVTM, CDR2 ANQGSEA. The junction had 8 bases not matched to a gene; V was cut back by 6 bases and J by 3 bases. The CDR3 region is CSVASTGSGANVLTF. In DNA, the CDR3 is TGCAGCGTAGCGTCGACAGGGAGTGGGGCCAACGTCCTGACTTTC.

The chain is built from TRBV19 and TRBJ1-2, with D possibly TRBD1 on 6 matching bases. The germline CDR1 and CDR2 sequences are LNHDA and SQIVND (reference sequence). Trimming took 2 bases from V and 6 from J, leaving 19 bases between them. The CDR3 consists of 16 residues. The CDR3 here is CASSIRKRGEIHGYTF. The CDR3 nucleotides read TGTGCCAGTAGTATACGAAAAAGGGGGGAAATCCATGGCTACACCTTC.

V is TRBV5-4 and J is TRBJ2-6, with D tentatively TRBD2 (7 bases). This CDR3 region has 16 residues. Trimming shortened V by 6 bases and J by 2 bases, and 15 bases separated the two germline ends. Germline CDR1 is SGHNT and CDR2 is YYREEE (reference sequence). The CDR3 here is CASTSRGGTGANVLTF. The DNA for the CDR3 is TGTGCCAGCACTTCGAGGGGGGGCACTGGGGCCAACGTCCTGACTTTC.

There are a few counts of this clone. The rearrangement uses TRBV5-1 and TRBJ2-5; 7 bases are a match to TRBD2. After removal of 0 bases from V and 5 bases from J, the junction contained 10 bases not matched to a gene. CDR1 and CDR2 from the germline V gene are SGHRS and YFSETQ. This CDR3 is built from 16 residues. CDR3 DNA sequence: TGCGCCAGCAGCTTGGGTGGGAGGGCATGGTTCGAGACCCAGTACTTC. This encodes CASSLGGRAWFETQYF.

This chain uses TRBV3-1 (or the pseudogene TRBV3-2) with TRBJ2-5; D gene ambiguous. V lost 4 bases, J lost 3 bases, and 9 bases lay in between. Germline V gives CDR1 LGHDT, CDR2 YNNKEL (reference sequence). The CDR3 length is 13 residues. The CDR3: CASSRSPEETQYF. The CDR3, as DNA: TGTGCCAGCAGCCGAAGTCCCGAAGAGACCCAGTACTTC.

The chain joins TRBV7-9 to TRBJ1-1, with D maybe TRBD1 (5 bases). The CDR3 loop spans 13 amino acids. Germline values: CDR1 SEHNR, CDR2 FQNEAQ (reference sequence). V was cut by 7 bases and J by 1 base, with 10 bases left in between. The CDR3 sequence: CASTEGTNTEAFF. The CDR3 DNA is TGTGCCAGCACCGAGGGGACGAACACTGAAGCTTTCTTT.

The chain combines TRBV7-9 with TRBJ1-5, with a weak D call TRBD1 (5 bases). Germline lookup yields CDR1 SEHNR and CDR2 FQNEAQ (reference sequence). Deletions cut 5 bases from V and 6 bases from J, with 11 bases between. The CDR3 sequence is 13 residues long. The CDR3 nucleotides read TGTGCCAGCAGCCCATCCGGGGGTCAGCCCCAGCATTTT. Its protein is CASSPSGGQPQHF.

The chain carries TRBV5-1 and TRBJ1-4, with TRBD1 as a possible D gene (5 bases). Trimming removed 4 bases at V and 7 bases at J, with 20 bases between. The CDR3 spans 16 residues. Germline CDR1 reads SGHRS; CDR2 reads YFSETQ. DNA of the CDR3: TGCGCCAGCAGCCTCGGGACTCTTGAGTCGGGTGAAAAACTGTTTTTT. This encodes CASSLGTLESGEKLFF.

This sequence joins TRBV6-7 and TRBJ1-5, with TRBD1 as a possible D gene (5 bases). TRBV6-7 is identified as an open reading frame with a role that is uncertain. The CDR3 runs to 14 residues. V was pared by 2 bases and J by 10 bases, with 15 bases between. The chain's CDR3 is CASSYLVAGGPQHF. CDR3 DNA: TGTGCCAGCAGTTACCTAGTGGCCGGGGGACCCCAGCATTTT.

V usage is TRBV7-2 and J usage is TRBJ1-1, with a possible D match to TRBD1 (5 bases). Germline V lookup: CDR1 SGHTA, CDR2 FQGNSA. V dropped 1 base and J dropped 0 bases, with 9 bases sitting between them. This CDR3 has 15 amino acids. The CDR3 protein is CASSLGLGVNTEAFF. In nucleotides, the CDR3 is TGTGCCAGCAGCTTAGGTTTAGGGGTGAACACTGAAGCTTTCTTT.

The sample holds a few counts of this clone. The chain recombines TRBV5-4 with TRBJ2-1, with 10 bases fitting TRBD2. Germline CDR1 is SGHNT and CDR2 is YYREEE (reference sequence). The CDR3 is 15 amino acids. V trimming: 3 bases; J trimming: 7 bases; junction bases outside the gene matches: 7. CDR3 in amino acids: CASSSLAGDRNEQFF. As DNA, the CDR3 is TGTGCCAGCAGCTCTCTAGCGGGAGATCGTAATGAGCAGTTCTTC.

This chain uses TRBV6-5 with TRBJ2-6; 8 bases map to TRBD2. V trimming: 7 bases; J trimming: 2 bases; junction bases outside the gene matches: 4. CDR1 is MNHEY, CDR2 SVGAGI, per germline. CDR3 size: 15 residues. As DNA, the CDR3 is TGTGCCAGCACCATCGGGGGGGCTGGGGCCAACGTCCTGACTTTC. Translation: CASTIGGAGANVLTF.

This rearrangement joins TRBV12-3 or TRBV12-4 to TRBJ2-5, with D uncertain. CDR3 size: 12 residues. Trimming stripped 1 base from V and 2 bases from J, with 2 bases between. The CDR3 DNA sequence: TGTGCCAGCAGTTTAGGGCAAGAGACCCAGTACTTC. It yields the protein CASSLGQETQYF.

The V call is TRBV5-5, the J call TRBJ2-7, with 10 bases lining up with TRBD1. The germline V gene has CDR1 SGHKS and CDR2 YYEKEE (reference sequence). The junction had 7 bases not matched to a gene; V was cut back by 5 bases and J by 5 bases. The length of the CDR3 is 14 residues. Here the CDR3 reads CASSLGTGVHEQYF. CDR3 nucleotide sequence: TGTGCCAGCAGTCTCGGGACAGGGGTACACGAGCAGTACTTC.